This is a list of T cell receptor beta chains from one sample in a study of early T cells in non-severe SARS-CoV-2 infection. Each CDR3 protein is one row after TCRdb ran MiXCR on the 5' RACE reads. The top ten clones hold roughly 16% of a sample with approximately 70,000 distinct CDR3 sequences, approximately 9.1% of them seen once. Here the sequenced sample was whole blood, taken at baseline. Receptors originate from an adult who was a healthcare worker with PCR-confirmed SARS-CoV-2 infection or an uninfected control (not recorded which). Each CDR3 is given with its conserved first and last residue. The D gene is left open where the match is weak. Clone size is not always given. Where it is, it says once, few, many or a class for expanded clones.

abundance: -; j_gene: TRBJ2-7; v_gene: TRBV6-1; d_gene: TRBD2; CDR3nt: TGTGCCAGCAGTCCCGGGGGGCTAGCGGGAGGGCCCGAGCAGTACTTC; CDR3aa: CASSPGGLAGGPEQYF
abundance: many; j_gene: TRBJ2-4; v_gene: TRBV30; d_gene: -; CDR3nt: TGTGCCTGGAGTGTAGCCAAAAACATTCAGTACTTC; CDR3aa: CAWSVAKNIQYF
abundance: many; j_gene: TRBJ1-5; v_gene: TRBV6-5; d_gene: TRBD1; CDR3nt: TGTGCCAGCAGCCGGGACAGGGATCAGCCCCAGCATTTT; CDR3aa: CASSRDRDQPQHF
abundance: many; j_gene: TRBJ1-6; v_gene: TRBV7-9; d_gene: -; CDR3nt: TGTGCCAGCAGCCCCCCGGGGGGTCAATCTTCACCCCTCCACTTT; CDR3aa: CASSPPGGQSSPLHF
abundance: many; j_gene: TRBJ2-3; v_gene: TRBV28; d_gene: TRBD2; CDR3nt: TGTGCCAGCAGCCCCACCTTAGCGGGAGTCGGCACAGATACGCAGTATTTT; CDR3aa: CASSPTLAGVGTDTQYF
abundance: medium-sized; j_gene: TRBJ2-1; v_gene: TRBV20-1; d_gene: TRBD2; CDR3nt: TGCAGTGCTAGTGCCCTACTAGCGGGGGGTTCTTTTTACAATGAGCAGTTCTTC; CDR3aa: CSASALLAGGSFYNEQFF
abundance: many; j_gene: TRBJ1-1; v_gene: TRBV11-2; d_gene: TRBD1; CDR3nt: TGTGCCAGCAGGCGACAGGGCACTGAAGCTTTCTTT; CDR3aa: CASRRQGTEAFF
abundance: -; j_gene: TRBJ2-6; v_gene: TRBV11-2; d_gene: TRBD1; CDR3nt: TGTGCCAGCAGCCCGCAGACAGGGAGCTTATCTGGGGCCAACGTCCTGACTTTC; CDR3aa: CASSPQTGSLSGANVLTF
abundance: few; j_gene: TRBJ2-3; v_gene: TRBV10-2; d_gene: TRBD1; CDR3nt: TGCGCCAGCAGGGCAGGGGGCGGGACTGGTGTAGATACGCAGTATTTT; CDR3aa: CASRAGGGTGVDTQYF
abundance: -; j_gene: TRBJ1-2; v_gene: TRBV28; d_gene: TRBD1; CDR3nt: TGTGCCAGCCGTTACCCGGACAGGGCGAACGGCTACACCTTC; CDR3aa: CASRYPDRANGYTF
abundance: many; j_gene: TRBJ1-4; v_gene: TRBV20-1; d_gene: -; CDR3nt: TGCAGTGCCTTCCCCCCCCTGGGCGGTAATGAAAAACTGTTTTTT; CDR3aa: CSAFPPLGGNEKLFF
abundance: -; j_gene: TRBJ2-1; v_gene: TRBV29-1; d_gene: TRBD1; CDR3nt: TGCAGCGGGCGACAGGGGGCTGGTGAGCAGTTCTTC; CDR3aa: CSGRQGAGEQFF
abundance: few; j_gene: TRBJ1-2; v_gene: TRBV28; d_gene: -; CDR3nt: TGTGCCAGCAGTTTACAAGCGGGGGGTTATGGCTACACCTTC; CDR3aa: CASSLQAGGYGYTF
abundance: few; j_gene: TRBJ2-1; v_gene: TRBV28; d_gene: TRBD2; CDR3nt: TGTGCCAGCAGTTTCCCCGGACTAGCGAAGAGGGGCAATGAGCAGTTCTTC; CDR3aa: CASSFPGLAKRGNEQFF
abundance: -; j_gene: TRBJ1-6; v_gene: TRBV6-5; d_gene: -; CDR3nt: TGTGCCAGCAGTTACTCTATATTGAGATTAACCCTGCACTTT; CDR3aa: CASSYSILRLTLHF
abundance: many; j_gene: TRBJ1-5; v_gene: TRBV6-5; d_gene: -; CDR3nt: TGTGCCAGCGCCGAGGGCGGCTATCAGCCCCAGCATTTT; CDR3aa: CASAEGGYQPQHF
abundance: few; j_gene: TRBJ2-4; v_gene: TRBV20-1; d_gene: TRBD1; CDR3nt: TGCAGTGCTCTCCCAGGACAGGGGGCCAAAAACATTCAGTACTTC; CDR3aa: CSALPGQGAKNIQYF
abundance: few; j_gene: TRBJ2-3; v_gene: TRBV21-1; d_gene: -; CDR3nt: TGTGCCAGCAGCAAAGCGGAAGGACACGTAAGCACAGATACGCAGTATTTT; CDR3aa: CASSKAEGHVSTDTQYF
abundance: many; j_gene: TRBJ2-5; v_gene: TRBV7-3; d_gene: -; CDR3nt: TGTGCCAGCAGCTTAACTTTTGGCAGGCAAGAGACCCAGTACTTC; CDR3aa: CASSLTFGRQETQYF
abundance: few; j_gene: TRBJ2-2; v_gene: TRBV10-3; d_gene: -; CDR3nt: TGTGCCATCCCCCGGGATACGAACACCGGGGAGCTGTTTTTT; CDR3aa: CAIPRDTNTGELFF
abundance: -; j_gene: TRBJ1-5; v_gene: TRBV6-1; d_gene: -; CDR3nt: TGTGCCAGCAGCCCGAAGGGGGGGACGAGCAATCAGCCCCAGCATTTT; CDR3aa: CASSPKGGTSNQPQHF
abundance: many; j_gene: TRBJ2-1; v_gene: TRBV12-3/TRBV12-4; d_gene: -; CDR3nt: TGTGCCAGCAGAACCGGGACGACGGACAATGAGCAGTTCTTC; CDR3aa: CASRTGTTDNEQFF
abundance: many; j_gene: TRBJ1-1; v_gene: TRBV18; d_gene: TRBD1; CDR3nt: TGTGCCAGCTCACAAAGGACAGGGGACACTGAAGCTTTCTTT; CDR3aa: CASSQRTGDTEAFF
abundance: few; j_gene: TRBJ2-7; v_gene: TRBV6-1; d_gene: -; CDR3nt: TGTGCCAGCATCCAGAGAGGGGGGAACTCCTACGAGCAGTACTTC; CDR3aa: CASIQRGGNSYEQYF
abundance: many; j_gene: TRBJ1-5; v_gene: TRBV20-1; d_gene: -; CDR3nt: TGCAGTGTGTACGGGGGCAGTCAGCCCCAGCATTTT; CDR3aa: CSVYGGSQPQHF
abundance: -; j_gene: TRBJ1-4; v_gene: TRBV29-1; d_gene: -; CDR3nt: TGCAGCGCCGGGGGTGAAAAACTGTTTTTT; CDR3aa: CSAGGEKLFF
abundance: many; j_gene: TRBJ2-1; v_gene: TRBV7-6; d_gene: -; CDR3nt: TGTGCCAGCAGCGGGGACGTTACGTCCTACAATGAGCAGTTCTTC; CDR3aa: CASSGDVTSYNEQFF
abundance: few; j_gene: TRBJ2-2; v_gene: TRBV20-1; d_gene: TRBD1; CDR3nt: TGCAGTGCCTCCGGGACAGCCGCGAACACCGGGGAGCTGTTTTTT; CDR3aa: CSASGTAANTGELFF
abundance: many; j_gene: TRBJ2-1; v_gene: TRBV28; d_gene: TRBD2; CDR3nt: TGTGCCAGCACCCAGCGGGGCGGGATGACGGATGAGCAGTTCTTC; CDR3aa: CASTQRGGMTDEQFF
abundance: few; j_gene: TRBJ1-1; v_gene: TRBV5-1; d_gene: -; CDR3nt: TGCGCCAGCAGCTCGCCAGGGGTACACACTGAAGCTTTCTTT; CDR3aa: CASSSPGVHTEAFF
abundance: few; j_gene: TRBJ2-4; v_gene: TRBV6-6; d_gene: TRBD1; CDR3nt: TGTGCCAGCAGTCCCGGGACAGGGGTAAACATTCAGTACTTC; CDR3aa: CASSPGTGVNIQYF
abundance: few; j_gene: TRBJ1-4; v_gene: TRBV7-6; d_gene: TRBD1; CDR3nt: TGTGCCAGCAGCCGAGGACAGGTTAATGAAAAACTGTTTTTT; CDR3aa: CASSRGQVNEKLFF
abundance: -; j_gene: TRBJ2-2; v_gene: TRBV5-1; d_gene: -; CDR3nt: TGCGCCAGCAGCCGGGTCGCTCGGGGCACCGGGGAGCTGTTTTTT; CDR3aa: CASSRVARGTGELFF
abundance: few; j_gene: TRBJ2-1; v_gene: TRBV7-6; d_gene: -; CDR3nt: TGTGCCAGCAGTAGAACAGGGGAGGCTTACAATGAGCAGTTCTTC; CDR3aa: CASSRTGEAYNEQFF
abundance: -; j_gene: TRBJ2-7; v_gene: TRBV28; d_gene: -; CDR3nt: TGTGCCAGCAGTGAGCAGGGGCGCGAGCAGTACTTC; CDR3aa: CASSEQGREQYF
abundance: many; j_gene: TRBJ1-1; v_gene: TRBV3-1; d_gene: -; CDR3nt: TGTGCCAGCAGCCCGGGCCCCTCTGAAGCTTTCTTT; CDR3aa: CASSPGPSEAFF
abundance: many; j_gene: TRBJ1-3; v_gene: TRBV28; d_gene: -; CDR3nt: TGTGCCAGCAGTTTACACGACCAAAGCTCGGGAAACACCATATATTTT; CDR3aa: CASSLHDQSSGNTIYF
abundance: many; j_gene: TRBJ1-5; v_gene: TRBV5-1; d_gene: -; CDR3nt: TGCGCCAGCAGCCGAGGGGAAGGAAGCAATCAGCCCCAGCATTTT; CDR3aa: CASSRGEGSNQPQHF
abundance: many; j_gene: TRBJ2-7; v_gene: TRBV28; d_gene: TRBD2; CDR3nt: TGTGCCAGCTCTAGCGGGGGATTCCTCTACGAGCAGTACTTC; CDR3aa: CASSSGGFLYEQYF
abundance: -; j_gene: TRBJ2-1; v_gene: TRBV27; d_gene: TRBD1; CDR3nt: TGTGCCAGCAGTTTATTTGGGACAGGTAGCTACAATGAGCAGTTCTTC; CDR3aa: CASSLFGTGSYNEQFF
abundance: many; j_gene: TRBJ2-7; v_gene: TRBV19; d_gene: -; CDR3nt: TGTGCCAGTACCCCCGGAGGGGGACTACCCTACGAGCAGTACTTC; CDR3aa: CASTPGGGLPYEQYF
abundance: many; j_gene: TRBJ2-3; v_gene: TRBV29-1; d_gene: -; CDR3nt: TGCAGCGTCGCAAGCCTAGGGGAAAGCACAGATACGCAGTATTTT; CDR3aa: CSVASLGESTDTQYF
abundance: -; j_gene: TRBJ1-1; v_gene: TRBV4-2; d_gene: -; CDR3nt: TGTGCCAGCAGCCAAGTCGTCAGGGAGGACACTGAAGCTTTCTTT; CDR3aa: CASSQVVREDTEAFF
abundance: few; j_gene: TRBJ2-1; v_gene: TRBV14; d_gene: TRBD2; CDR3nt: TGTGCCAGCAGCCCCGGACTAGGCGGAGGCATACAGTTCTTC; CDR3aa: CASSPGLGGGIQFF
abundance: -; j_gene: TRBJ2-5; v_gene: TRBV5-1; d_gene: TRBD1; CDR3nt: TGCGCCAGCAAATCAGGGGGAGAGACCCAGTACTTC; CDR3aa: CASKSGGETQYF
abundance: few; j_gene: TRBJ2-7; v_gene: TRBV7-9; d_gene: -; CDR3nt: TGTGCCAGCAGCTTCTTCGGGGGTAAAGCCTACGAGCAGTACTTC; CDR3aa: CASSFFGGKAYEQYF
abundance: many; j_gene: TRBJ2-1; v_gene: TRBV7-9; d_gene: TRBD2; CDR3nt: TGTGCCAGCAGCTCGGGACTAGCGGGATACAATGAGCAGTTCTTC; CDR3aa: CASSSGLAGYNEQFF
abundance: few; j_gene: TRBJ2-7; v_gene: TRBV28; d_gene: TRBD2; CDR3nt: TGTGCCAGCAGTCGTGGGACTAGCGGGATTCGAGAGCAGTACTTC; CDR3aa: CASSRGTSGIREQYF
abundance: many; j_gene: TRBJ1-3; v_gene: TRBV7-9; d_gene: -; CDR3nt: TGTGCCAGCAGTCGTGCCGGCACCTCTGGAAACACCATATATTTT; CDR3aa: CASSRAGTSGNTIYF
abundance: -; j_gene: TRBJ2-1; v_gene: TRBV15; d_gene: TRBD2; CDR3nt: TGTGCCACCAGCAGTAATAGCGGGAGGAGGAATGAGCAGTTCTTC; CDR3aa: CATSSNSGRRNEQFF
abundance: medium-sized; j_gene: TRBJ1-2; v_gene: TRBV28; d_gene: TRBD1; CDR3nt: TGTGCCAGCAGTCCCTCCGGGACAGGGGAGGGCTATGGCTACACCTTC; CDR3aa: CASSPSGTGEGYGYTF
abundance: many; j_gene: TRBJ1-1; v_gene: TRBV20-1; d_gene: -; CDR3nt: TGCAGTGCTGATGCGCGCCCTATGAACACTGAAGCTTTCTTT; CDR3aa: CSADARPMNTEAFF
abundance: -; j_gene: TRBJ1-2; v_gene: TRBV28; d_gene: -; CDR3nt: TGTGCCAGCAGTTTATATGTCCGTGGCCCAGGCGACAGTTCGGACACCTTC; CDR3aa: CASSLYVRGPGDSSDTF
abundance: -; j_gene: TRBJ2-1; v_gene: TRBV9; d_gene: -; CDR3nt: TGTGCCAGCAGCGTAGTTCAGGCCCCCCCCTACAATGAGCAGTTCTTC; CDR3aa: CASSVVQAPPYNEQFF
abundance: many; j_gene: TRBJ2-7; v_gene: TRBV20-1; d_gene: TRBD2; CDR3nt: TGCAGTGCTGGTTCCGGGACTAGCGCAGGCTACGAGCAGTACTTC; CDR3aa: CSAGSGTSAGYEQYF